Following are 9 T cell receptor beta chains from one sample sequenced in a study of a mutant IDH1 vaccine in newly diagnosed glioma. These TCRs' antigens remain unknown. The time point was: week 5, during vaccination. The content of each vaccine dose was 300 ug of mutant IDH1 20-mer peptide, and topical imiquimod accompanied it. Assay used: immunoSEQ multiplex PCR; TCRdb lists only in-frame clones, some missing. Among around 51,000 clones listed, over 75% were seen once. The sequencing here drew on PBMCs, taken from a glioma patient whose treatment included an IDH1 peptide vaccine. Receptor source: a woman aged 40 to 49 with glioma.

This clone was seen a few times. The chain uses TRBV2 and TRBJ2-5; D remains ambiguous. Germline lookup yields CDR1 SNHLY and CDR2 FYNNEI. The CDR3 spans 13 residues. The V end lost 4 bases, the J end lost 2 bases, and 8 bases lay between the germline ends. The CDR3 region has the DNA TGTGCCAGCAGTGCAGCTCGACAAGAGACCCAGTACTTC. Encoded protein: CASSAARQETQYF. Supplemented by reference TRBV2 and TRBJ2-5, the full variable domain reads EPEVTQTPSHQVTQMGQEVILRCVPISNHLYFYWYRQILGQKVEFLVSFYNNEISEKSEIFDDQFSVERPDGSNFTLKIRSTKLEDSAMYFCASSAARQETQYFGPGTRLLVL.

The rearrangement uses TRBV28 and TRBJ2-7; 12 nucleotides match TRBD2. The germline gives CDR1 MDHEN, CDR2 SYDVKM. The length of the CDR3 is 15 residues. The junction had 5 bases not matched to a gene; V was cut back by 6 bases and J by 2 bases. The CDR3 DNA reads TGTGCCAGCAGCTCATGGACTAGCGGGGCCTACGAGCAGTACTTC. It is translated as CASSSWTSGAYEQYF. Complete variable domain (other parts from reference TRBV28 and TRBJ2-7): DVKVTQSSRYLVKRTGEKVFLECVQDMDHENMFWYRQDPGLGLRLIYFSYDVKMKEKGDIPEGYSVSREKKERFSLILESASTNQTSMYLCASSSWTSGAYEQYFGPGTRLTVT.

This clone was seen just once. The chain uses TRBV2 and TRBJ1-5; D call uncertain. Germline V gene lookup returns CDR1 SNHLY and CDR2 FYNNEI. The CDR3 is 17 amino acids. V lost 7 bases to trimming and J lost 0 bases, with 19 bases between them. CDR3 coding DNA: TGTGCCAGCAAAAAAGACGGTGGGAGATCTAGCAATCAGCCCCAGCATTTT. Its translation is CASKKDGGRSSNQPQHF.

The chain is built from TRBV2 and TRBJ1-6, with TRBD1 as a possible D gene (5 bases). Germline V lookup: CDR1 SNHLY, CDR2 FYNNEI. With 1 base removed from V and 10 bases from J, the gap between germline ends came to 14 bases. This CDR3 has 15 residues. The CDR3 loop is CASSEVQGGGSPLHF. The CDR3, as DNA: TGTGCCAGCAGTGAAGTGCAGGGAGGAGGATCACCCCTCCACTTT.

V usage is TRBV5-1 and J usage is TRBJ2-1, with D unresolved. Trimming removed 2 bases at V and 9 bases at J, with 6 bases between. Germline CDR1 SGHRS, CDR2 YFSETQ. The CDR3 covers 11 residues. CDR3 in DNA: TGCGCCAGCAGCTTTACGGGTGAGCAGTTCTTC. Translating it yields CASSFTGEQFF.

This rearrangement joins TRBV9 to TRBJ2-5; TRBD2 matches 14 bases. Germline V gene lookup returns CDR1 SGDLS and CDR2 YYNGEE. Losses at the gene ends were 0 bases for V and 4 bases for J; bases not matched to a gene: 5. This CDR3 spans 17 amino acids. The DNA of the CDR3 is TGTGCCAGCAGCGTAGGGGGACTAGCGGGGGTGGCAGAGACCCAGTACTTC. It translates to CASSVGGLAGVAETQYF. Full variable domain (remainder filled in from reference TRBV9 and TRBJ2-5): DSGVTQTPKHLITATGQRVTLRCSPRSGDLSVYWYQQSLDQGLQFLIQYYNGEERAKGNILERFSAQQFPDLHSELNLSSLELGDSALYFCASSVGGLAGVAETQYFGPGTRLLVL.

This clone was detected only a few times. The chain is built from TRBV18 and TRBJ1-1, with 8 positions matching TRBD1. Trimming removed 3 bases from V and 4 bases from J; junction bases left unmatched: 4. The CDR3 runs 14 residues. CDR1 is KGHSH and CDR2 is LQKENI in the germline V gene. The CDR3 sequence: CASSPNGQGTEAFF. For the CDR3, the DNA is TGTGCCAGCTCACCTAATGGACAGGGCACTGAAGCTTTCTTT.

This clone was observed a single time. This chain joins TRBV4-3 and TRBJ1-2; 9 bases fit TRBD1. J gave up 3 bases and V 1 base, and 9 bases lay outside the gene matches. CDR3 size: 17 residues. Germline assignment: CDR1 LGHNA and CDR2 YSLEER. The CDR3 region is CASSQGLRDRAYYGYTF. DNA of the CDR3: TGCGCCAGCAGCCAAGGTCTCCGGGACAGGGCCTACTATGGCTACACCTTC.

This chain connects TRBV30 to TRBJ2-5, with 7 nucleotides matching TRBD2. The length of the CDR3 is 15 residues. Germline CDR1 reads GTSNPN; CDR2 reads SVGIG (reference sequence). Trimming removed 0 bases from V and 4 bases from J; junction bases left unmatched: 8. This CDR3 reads CAWSVQAGRSETQYF. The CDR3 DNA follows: TGTGCCTGGAGTGTACAAGCGGGGAGGTCAGAGACCCAGTACTTC.